This is a list of T cell receptor beta chains from one sample in a study of blood T cell repertoires in COVID-19. Profiling relied on immunoSEQ multiplex PCR, and the TCRdb table lists in-frame clones only, not all of them. Of about 250,000 clones in the sample, about 86% are singletons; the top ten hold over 7.5%. The specimen was peripheral blood. Receptor source: a man at least 80 years old with acute or convalescent COVID-19. Each CDR3 is given with its conserved first and last residue. The D gene is left open where the match is weak. Only some rows state a clone size, as once, few, many or a class for expanded clones.

d_gene | j_gene | v_gene | abundance | CDR3aa | CDR3nt
TRBD1 | TRBJ2-5 | TRBV5-1 | NA | CASSSGTGTLGETQYF | TGCGCCAGCAGCTCGGGGACAGGGACCCTTGGAGAGACCCAGTACTTC
NA | TRBJ1-5 | TRBV3-1/TRBV3-2 | NA | CASSQDGSRGQQDHQPQHF | TGTGCCAGCAGCCAAGATGGATCCAGGGGCCAACAGGACCATCAGCCCCAGCATTTT
NA | TRBJ1-5 | TRBV6-1 | NA | CASGGTGNQPQHF | TGTGCCAGCGGTGGAACGGGCAATCAGCCCCAGCATTTT
NA | TRBJ2-3 | TRBV5-4 | NA | CASSLAVTDTQYF | TGTGCCAGCAGCTTGGCGGTTACAGATACGCAGTATTTT
NA | TRBJ2-2 | TRBV5-4 | NA | CASSPMEYGELFF | TGTGCCAGCAGCCCCATGGAGTACGGGGAGCTGTTTTTT
TRBD1 | TRBJ2-6 | TRBV6-6 | NA | CASGVQGSGANVLTF | TGTGCCAGCGGTGTACAGGGGTCTGGGGCCAACGTCCTGACTTTC
NA | TRBJ2-1 | TRBV10-1 | NA | CASSESRQETSYNEQFF | TGCGCCAGCAGTGAGTCTAGACAGGAGACCTCCTACAATGAGCAGTTCTTC
TRBD1 | TRBJ2-2 | TRBV5-6 | NA | CASSTAGTGVNTGELFF | TGTGCCAGCAGCACCGCCGGGACAGGGGTAAACACCGGGGAGCTGTTTTTT
NA | TRBJ2-3 | TRBV24-1 | NA | CATSDFTSSTDTQYF | TGTGCCACCAGTGACTTTACAAGTAGCACAGATACGCAGTATTTT
NA | TRBJ2-7 | TRBV6-6 | NA | CASSYEGVSSYEQYF | TGTGCCAGCAGTTACGAGGGAGTAAGCTCCTACGAGCAGTACTTC
TRBD1 | TRBJ2-7 | TRBV7-9 | NA | CASGNDRAAYEQYF | TGTGCCAGCGGAAACGACAGGGCGGCCTACGAGCAGTACTTC
NA | TRBJ1-4 | TRBV7-2 | once | CASSLEPGYEKLFF | TGTGCCAGCAGCTTAGAGCCCGGGTATGAAAAACTGTTTTTT
NA | TRBJ1-2 | TRBV4-1 | NA | CASSQEPRQVGIYGYTF | TGCGCCAGCAGCCAAGAGCCCCGACAGGTGGGGATCTATGGCTACACCTTC
NA | TRBJ2-7 | TRBV11-2 | NA | CASSLGYAASYEQYF | TGTGCCAGCAGCTTAGGGTACGCGGCATCCTACGAGCAGTACTTC
TRBD1 | TRBJ1-2 | TRBV18 | NA | CASHRDRGQSSYGYTF | TGTGCCAGCCACCGGGACAGGGGGCAGTCTAGCTATGGCTACACCTTC
NA | TRBJ1-4 | TRBV10-1 | NA | CASSGGQFRGEKLFF | TGCGCCAGCAGTGGCGGACAGTTCCGAGGTGAAAAACTGTTTTTT
TRBD1 | TRBJ1-6 | TRBV18 | NA | CASSLDRENSPLHF | TGTGCCAGCTCACTAGACAGGGAAAATTCACCCCTCCACTTT
NA | TRBJ2-7 | TRBV19 | NA | CASSQGGGYEQYF | TGTGCCAGCTCCCAAGGTGGAGGCTACGAGCAGTACTTC
TRBD1 | TRBJ2-1 | TRBV4-2 | NA | CASSGTGSYNEQFF | TGTGCCAGCAGCGGGACAGGGTCCTACAATGAGCAGTTCTTC
NA | TRBJ1-5 | TRBV6-5 | NA | CASSRKTGDQPQHF | TGTGCCAGCAGTCGCAAAACGGGGGATCAGCCCCAGCATTTT
NA | TRBJ1-5 | TRBV6-1 | NA | CASSEQGEGQPQHF | TGTGCCAGCAGTGAACAGGGTGAAGGTCAGCCCCAGCATTTT
TRBD2 | TRBJ2-3 | TRBV24-1 | NA | CATQGPAGGFTDTQYF | TGTGCCACCCAAGGCCCAGCGGGAGGCTTCACAGATACGCAGTATTTT
NA | TRBJ2-7 | TRBV5-1 | NA | CASSLVYGPDEQYF | TGCGCCAGCAGCTTGGTCTACGGTCCCGACGAGCAGTACTTC
NA | TRBJ1-5 | TRBV2 | NA | CASNTRVSQPQHF | TGTGCCAGCAATACACGGGTTTCCCAGCCCCAGCATTTT
NA | TRBJ2-6 | TRBV27 | NA | CASSSRDSGANVLTF | TGTGCCAGCAGTTCTCGAGACTCTGGGGCCAACGTCCTGACTTTC
NA | TRBJ1-5 | TRBV11-2 | NA | CASSLDWGRPQHF | TGTGCCAGCAGCTTAGACTGGGGCCGGCCCCAGCATTTT
NA | TRBJ2-1 | TRBV5-4 | NA | CASSLRLEEQFF | TGTGCCAGCAGCTTGAGGCTGGAGGAGCAGTTCTTC
NA | TRBJ1-2 | TRBV28 | NA | CASLPARGGYTF | TGTGCCAGCCTACCGGCAAGGGGCGGCTACACCTTC
NA | TRBJ1-1 | TRBV5-4 | NA | CASSLDGGGSTEAFF | TGTGCCAGCAGCTTGGACGGGGGGGGGAGCACTGAAGCTTTCTTT
TRBD2 | TRBJ2-7 | TRBV7-9 | NA | CASSLAGATHEQYF | TGTGCCAGCAGTTTAGCGGGGGCGACCCACGAGCAGTACTTC
TRBD1 | TRBJ1-4 | TRBV28 | NA | CASSPPRGLNEKLFF | TGTGCCAGCAGCCCCCCTAGGGGGCTTAATGAAAAACTGTTTTTT
TRBD1 | TRBJ2-2 | TRBV6-5 | NA | CASRGQGVFGELFF | TGTGCCAGCAGGGGACAGGGGGTTTTCGGGGAGCTGTTTTTT
TRBD2 | TRBJ2-7 | TRBV29-1 | NA | CSVELLAGKTYEQYF | TGCAGCGTTGAGCTACTAGCGGGTAAGACCTACGAGCAGTACTTC
NA | TRBJ2-1 | TRBV13 | NA | CASTMRRDSNEQFF | TGTGCCAGCACCATGCGGCGGGACTCCAATGAGCAGTTCTTC
NA | TRBJ1-2 | TRBV3-1/TRBV3-2 | NA | CASSQMDTGLRYTF | TGTGCCAGCAGCCAAATGGACACGGGTTTGCGCTACACCTTC
NA | TRBJ1-6 | TRBV5-8 | once | CASSLVRGLYYNSPLHF | TGTGCCAGCAGCTTGGTTCGGGGGTTATACTATAATTCACCCCTCCACTTT
NA | TRBJ1-1 | TRBV18 | NA | CASSPRQVGGTEAFF | TGTGCCAGCTCCCCTCGACAGGTGGGGGGGACTGAAGCTTTCTTT
NA | TRBJ1-2 | TRBV5-1 | NA | CASSLTPLYGYTF | TGCGCCAGCAGCTTAACTCCACTATACGGCTACACCTTC
TRBD1 | TRBJ1-5 | TRBV27 | NA | CASSWTGRQPQHF | TGTGCCAGCAGTTGGACAGGGAGGCAGCCCCAGCATTTT
NA | TRBJ2-3 | TRBV10-3 | NA | CAIKLQGSTDTQYF | TGTGCCATCAAGTTACAGGGAAGCACAGATACGCAGTATTTT
TRBD2 | TRBJ2-7 | TRBV11-2 | NA | CASSLNPGLAVYYEQYF | TGTGCCAGCAGCTTAAACCCCGGACTAGCGGTATACTACGAGCAGTACTTC
TRBD1 | TRBJ1-5 | TRBV18 | NA | CASSLGTGINQPQHF | TGTGCCAGCTCGCTTGGGACAGGGATCAATCAGCCCCAGCATTTT